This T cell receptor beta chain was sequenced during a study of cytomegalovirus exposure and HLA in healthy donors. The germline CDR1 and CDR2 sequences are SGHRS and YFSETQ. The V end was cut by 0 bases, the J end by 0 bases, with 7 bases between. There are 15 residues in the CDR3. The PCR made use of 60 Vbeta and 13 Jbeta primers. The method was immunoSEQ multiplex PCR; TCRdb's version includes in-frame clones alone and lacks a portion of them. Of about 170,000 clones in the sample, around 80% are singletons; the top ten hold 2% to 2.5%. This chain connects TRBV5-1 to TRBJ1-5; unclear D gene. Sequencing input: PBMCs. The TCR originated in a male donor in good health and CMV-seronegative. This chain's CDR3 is CASSLVAGSNQPQHF. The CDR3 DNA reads TGCGCCAGCAGCTTGGTGGCTGGTAGCAATCAGCCCCAGCATTTT.